This T cell receptor (beta chain) derives from a study of OX40 agonist ivuxolimab in advanced cancers. In the study overall: Patients received ivuxolimab, an agonistic anti-OX40 (CD134) antibody.

The CDR3 contains 15 residues. Germline CDR1 and CDR2: SGHNT and YYREEE (reference sequence). V dropped 2 bases and J dropped 3 bases, with 15 bases sitting between them. TCRdb's table, derived via immunoSEQ multiplex PCR, lists solely in-frame clones and lacks some. This table has about 70,000 clones, nearly 90% appearing once. The sequence derives from an adult with an advanced solid tumor such as melanoma, head and neck, liver or kidney cancer. This chain links TRBV5-4 with TRBJ2-7; D remains ambiguous. The specimen comprised CD4+ or CD8+ T cells sorted from blood, sampled in a trial of the OX40 agonist ivuxolimab. The CDR3 DNA reads as TGTGCCAGCAGCTTCCGCGGAGCAGCCCTCTACGAGCAGTACTTC. Protein product: CASSFRGAALYEQYF. Full variable domain (missing parts from reference TRBV5-4 and TRBJ2-7): ETGVTQSPTHLIKTRGQQVTLRCSSQSGHNTVSWYQQALGQGPQFIFQYYREEENGRGNFPPRFSGLQFPNYSSELNVNALELDDSALYLCASSFRGAALYEQYFGPGTRLTVT.